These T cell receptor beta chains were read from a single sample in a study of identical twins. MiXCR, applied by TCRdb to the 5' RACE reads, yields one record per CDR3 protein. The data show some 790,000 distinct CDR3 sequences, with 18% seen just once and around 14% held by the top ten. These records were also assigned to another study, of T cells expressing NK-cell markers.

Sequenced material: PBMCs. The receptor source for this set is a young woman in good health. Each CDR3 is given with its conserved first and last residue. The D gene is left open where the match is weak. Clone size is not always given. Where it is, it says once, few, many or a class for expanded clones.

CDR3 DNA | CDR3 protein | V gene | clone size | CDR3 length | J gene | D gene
TGTGCCAGCAATCTAAACGGGGGGTACAATGAGCAGTTCTTC | CASNLNGGYNEQFF | TRBV6-2/TRBV6-3 | few | 14 | TRBJ2-1 | TRBD2
TGCGCCAGCAGCTTGTTATCCCAGGGCGGATACGAGCAGTACTTC | CASSLLSQGGYEQYF | TRBV5-1 | few | 15 | TRBJ2-7 | -
TGCAGTGCTAGCCTTCCCTGGACCCGTTTGTCGAACACCGGGGAGCTGTTTTTT | CSASLPWTRLSNTGELFF | TRBV20-1 | - | 18 | TRBJ2-2 | -
TGCGCCAGCAGCTTGGGACAGGGGAAGCACGAGCAGTACTTC | CASSLGQGKHEQYF | TRBV5-1 | - | 14 | TRBJ2-7 | TRBD1
TGCAGTGCTTCCCCCCAAGCTCATTTTGGCGAGCAGTTCTTC | CSASPQAHFGEQFF | TRBV20-1 | once | 14 | TRBJ2-1 | -
TGTGCCAGCAGCTCATCAATCGGGCAGCTCAACTATGGCTACACCTTC | CASSSSIGQLNYGYTF | TRBV7-2 | few | 16 | TRBJ1-2 | -
TGCAGCGTTGTCGTCGGTAACTCTGGAAACACCATATATTTT | CSVVVGNSGNTIYF | TRBV29-1 | few | 14 | TRBJ1-3 | -
TGCAGCGTTGAACACGGGCTTCCCCAAGAGACCCAGTACTTC | CSVEHGLPQETQYF | TRBV29-1 | - | 14 | TRBJ2-5 | -
TGCGCCAGCAGCTTGAGGTTAAAGGAACGAGAACACAATGAGCAGTTCTTC | CASSLRLKEREHNEQFF | TRBV5-1 | - | 17 | TRBJ2-1 | -
TGTGCCAGCAACTATGGTGCGGAGCAGTACTTC | CASNYGAEQYF | TRBV2 | few | 11 | TRBJ2-7 | -
TGCGCCAGCAGCCCCCAGACCGATCTAGAGACCCAGTACTTC | CASSPQTDLETQYF | TRBV5-1 | few | 14 | TRBJ2-5 | -
TGCGCCAGCAGCTCGGGAACTAGCGGGGGGACCTACGAGCAGTACTTC | CASSSGTSGGTYEQYF | TRBV5-1 | - | 16 | TRBJ2-7 | TRBD2
TGCAGTGCTAGAGGGGAGACAGGGTTGACCTACGAGCAGTACTTC | CSARGETGLTYEQYF | TRBV20-1 | - | 15 | TRBJ2-7 | TRBD1
TGTGCCAGCAGCTTAGATATGGACAGCTCCTACGAGCAGTACTTC | CASSLDMDSSYEQYF | TRBV11-2 | few | 15 | TRBJ2-7 | -
TGTGCCAGCAGCTTAAAGAGAGCTAATCAGCCCCAGCATTTT | CASSLKRANQPQHF | TRBV5-5 | - | 14 | TRBJ1-5 | -
TGTGCCAGCAGCTTGGCCCCCCTAAGGAACATTCAGTACTTC | CASSLAPLRNIQYF | TRBV7-2 | - | 14 | TRBJ2-4 | -
TGTGCCAGTGGACTAGCGGGGGCCTGGGGAGATACGCAGTATTTT | CASGLAGAWGDTQYF | TRBV6-1 | - | 15 | TRBJ2-3 | TRBD2
TGCGCCAGCAGCCCGGGACAGGGGGGTAGGGATACGCAGTATTTT | CASSPGQGGRDTQYF | TRBV5-1 | - | 15 | TRBJ2-3 | TRBD1
TGCAGCGTTGAACAGGGGATAGATACGCAGTATTTT | CSVEQGIDTQYF | TRBV29-1 | few | 12 | TRBJ2-3 | -
TGCAGTGCTAGAGATGGAATAGCGGGAGAACCCAGCTTCTTC | CSARDGIAGEPSFF | TRBV20-1 | - | 14 | TRBJ2-1 | TRBD2
TGTGCCATCAGTGCCAGCACACAGGGGTATTTCGGGGCCAACGTCCTGACTTTC | CAISASTQGYFGANVLTF | TRBV10-3 | - | 18 | TRBJ2-6 | TRBD1
TGCGCCAGCAGCGTTGACAGGGCGACAGATACGCAGTATTTT | CASSVDRATDTQYF | TRBV5-1 | - | 14 | TRBJ2-3 | TRBD1
TGTGCCAGCAGCCTCCAGGGTCCGAACACTGAAGCTTTCTTT | CASSLQGPNTEAFF | TRBV12-3/TRBV12-4 | many | 14 | TRBJ1-1 | -
TGTGCCAGCAGTTTAAGGGGCGCCGGGGGAAATGAAGCTTTCTTT | CASSLRGAGGNEAFF | TRBV12-3/TRBV12-4 | - | 15 | TRBJ1-1 | -
TGTGCCAGCAGCGCCTCCTCCGGGACATCTTACACCGGGGAGCTGTTTTTT | CASSASSGTSYTGELFF | TRBV7-9 | - | 17 | TRBJ2-2 | -
TGTGCCATCAGTGATAGCGGGAGGAATGAGCAGTTCTTC | CAISDSGRNEQFF | TRBV10-3 | - | 13 | TRBJ2-1 | TRBD2
TGCAGTGCCCATCGGGGGGGCAGCTCCTACGAGCAGTACTTC | CSAHRGGSSYEQYF | TRBV20-1 | - | 14 | TRBJ2-7 | TRBD2
TGCGCCAGCAGCCACCGGACAGGGGGCGCCTACGAGCAGTACTTC | CASSHRTGGAYEQYF | TRBV4-1 | - | 15 | TRBJ2-7 | TRBD1
TGCGCCAGCAGCTTGAATGGCAGACTGTTTTTT | CASSLNGRLFF | TRBV5-1 | - | 11 | TRBJ1-4 | -
TGTGCCAGCATCTCAGGTCCGGAGACCCAGTACTTC | CASISGPETQYF | TRBV6-2/TRBV6-3 | - | 12 | TRBJ2-5 | -
TGTGCCAGCGCCCTGACCGGGACAGGGGATCGCGAGCAGTACTTC | CASALTGTGDREQYF | TRBV2 | few | 15 | TRBJ2-7 | TRBD1
TGTGCCAGCAGCTGGGGGCGGGGGCCCCAGCATTTT | CASSWGRGPQHF | TRBV13 | once | 12 | TRBJ1-5 | -
TGTGCCAGCAGTGAATCGTGGGGGGCCAATGAGCAGTTCTTC | CASSESWGANEQFF | TRBV6-1 | - | 14 | TRBJ2-1 | -
TGTGCCAGCAGTTACTCGCAGGGATCCTATAATTCACCCCTCCACTTT | CASSYSQGSYNSPLHF | TRBV6-2/TRBV6-3 | few | 16 | TRBJ1-6 | -
TGTGCCAGCAGCGCTTCGGTCCCATCCCTCCACAATGAGCAGTTCTTC | CASSASVPSLHNEQFF | TRBV9 | few | 16 | TRBJ2-1 | -
TGTGCCAGCAGCGCCCGCGGGGGGGCCTCCAATGAGCAGTTCTTC | CASSARGGASNEQFF | TRBV7-2 | - | 15 | TRBJ2-1 | TRBD2
TGCAGTGCTAGAGCCCCGACTAGCTGGGGCAAAAACATTCAGTACTTC | CSARAPTSWGKNIQYF | TRBV20-1 | few | 16 | TRBJ2-4 | TRBD2
TGTGCCAGCAGTCGGGGACAGGGGACGGGTGAGCAGTACTTC | CASSRGQGTGEQYF | TRBV2 | - | 14 | TRBJ2-7 | TRBD1
TGTGCCAGCAGCTTGGATCAGCCCCAGCATTTT | CASSLDQPQHF | TRBV7-2 | many | 11 | TRBJ1-5 | -
TGCAGTGCTAGAGCAGGGAGGGGGCTTCAGCAGTACTTC | CSARAGRGLQQYF | TRBV20-1 | - | 13 | TRBJ2-7 | -
TGTGCCAGCAGCTCAGCGTCCGGGACTGAAGCTTTCTTT | CASSSASGTEAFF | TRBV7-9 | few | 13 | TRBJ1-1 | -
TGCAGCGTTGGCCTCGGGGAGCTGTTTTTT | CSVGLGELFF | TRBV29-1 | - | 10 | TRBJ2-2 | -
TGTGCCAGCAGCAAATCCCTCCCTCTGACAGGGCCGTGTGGTGAAGCTTTCTTT | CASSKSLPLTGPCGEAFF | TRBV21-1 | few | 18 | TRBJ1-1 | -
TGTGCCAGCAGGGTAGCGGGGGAAAACATTCAGTACTTC | CASRVAGENIQYF | TRBV7-2 | few | 13 | TRBJ2-4 | TRBD2
TGCAGTGCTAGAGTAGCAGGGGCGTATAATTCACCCCTCCACTTT | CSARVAGAYNSPLHF | TRBV20-1 | few | 15 | TRBJ1-6 | -
TGTGCCAGCAGTGAATTGGCAGGGAACGAGCAGTTCTTC | CASSELAGNEQFF | TRBV25-1 | many | 13 | TRBJ2-1 | -
TGCGCCAGCAGCCCCATGGTAGCGGGAGGTTACGAGCAGTACTTC | CASSPMVAGGYEQYF | TRBV5-1 | - | 15 | TRBJ2-7 | TRBD2
TGTGCCATCCGGAAGGGACTAGCATACGAGCAGTACTTC | CAIRKGLAYEQYF | TRBV6-1 | few | 13 | TRBJ2-7 | TRBD2
TGTGCCAGCAGCGAGGCTAGGAGGACAGGGGGTTGTTTATACATTCAGTACTTC | CASSEARRTGGCLYIQYF | TRBV21-1 | few | 18 | TRBJ2-4 | -
TGCGCCAGCAGGTTTCAGCTGAACACTGAAGCTTTCTTT | CASRFQLNTEAFF | TRBV5-1 | many | 13 | TRBJ1-1 | -